Given below is one TCR beta chain in context. The antigen is undetermined. This specimen comes from a study of T cell responses to AZD1222 COVID-19 vaccine. Assay: immunoSEQ multiplex PCR; the TCRdb copy retains only in-frame clones and omits some. The sample records 150,000 to 200,000 clones, 94% being singletons. Study conclusions and caveats: Among AZD1222 vaccinees, only 5 to 7 were seropositive at baseline. Spike-specific TCR repertoires showed rising breadth and depth after two AZD1222 doses. Most donors were white British, females outnumbered males, and clonal diversity was possibly underestimated. Spike-wide coverage was observed for vaccine-associated CD4 TCRs, with dominant responses at 160-218 and 743-854.

Trimming took 4 bases from V and 7 from J; bases not matched to a gene: 16. Germline V gene lookup returns CDR1 SGHDT and CDR2 YYEEEE. CDR3 length equals 18 residues. The V call is TRBV5-6, the J call TRBJ2-3; 12 positions agree with TRBD2. The sample consisted of peripheral blood, taken on day 0 of AZD1222 vaccination. This TCR came from an adult in good health. In DNA form, the CDR3 reads TGTGCCAGCAGCCCCCGGACTAGCGGGGATGGCTGGGGGCATACGCAGTATTTT. Amino acids: CASSPRTSGDGWGHTQYF.